This TCR beta chain was captured by sequencing in a study of blood T cell repertoires in COVID-19. Across the study: Sources were T cells, B-cell-depleted T cells, or PBMCs; the material itself was cDNA or gDNA.

Repertoires were generated with immunoSEQ multiplex PCR, while TCRdb's copy carries only in-frame clones and drops some. The sample carries over 9,000 clones, 80% recorded once. Worth noting for this clone: An end of the junction does not agree with germline; a read error may underlie this.

CDR1 is MNHEY and CDR2 is SVGEGT in the germline V gene. This CDR3 has 16 residues. Sequencing was done on a sample of peripheral blood. The rearrangement joins TRBV6-2 or TRBV6-3 to TRBJ2-7; D may be TRBD2 (6 bases). This sequence originates from a man between 65 and 85 years old with active COVID-19. The CDR3 protein is CASSSPRLVRSHEQYF. For the CDR3, the DNA is TGTGCCAGCAGTTCCCCTAGACTAGTCCGCTCCCACGAGCAGTACTTC.